Listed below are T cell receptor beta chains from one sample, sequenced in a study of early T cells in non-severe SARS-CoV-2 infection. MiXCR, applied by TCRdb to the 5' RACE reads, yields one record per CDR3 protein. Of approximately 50,000 distinct CDR3 sequences listed, roughly 10% are singletons. Material for sequencing was whole blood. Receptor source: an adult who was a healthcare worker with PCR-confirmed SARS-CoV-2 infection or an uninfected control (not recorded which). Each CDR3 is given with its conserved first and last residue. A D gene is named only where the DNA matches it firmly. The listing skips clone size in some rows; elsewhere it reads once, few, many or a size class.

>TRBJ2-5|TRBV6-4|-|TRBD2
CASSDSKRERDQETQYF
TGTGCCAGCAGTGACTCAAAGCGGGAGAGGGACCAAGAGACCCAGTACTTC
>TRBJ2-1|TRBV12-3/TRBV12-4|many|-
CASSLKLGGTDNEQFF
TGTGCCAGCAGTTTAAAGTTGGGCGGGACCGACAATGAGCAGTTCTTC
>TRBJ1-1|TRBV6-6|many|TRBD1
CASSDGTVFSEAFF
TGTGCCAGCAGCGACGGGACAGTATTTTCTGAAGCTTTCTTT
>TRBJ2-7|TRBV4-3|many|TRBD2
CASSPGLAGYEQYF
TGCGCCAGCAGCCCGGGACTAGCGGGGTACGAGCAGTACTTC
>TRBJ2-1|TRBV7-2|many|-
CASSLEAYNEQFF
TGTGCCAGCAGCTTAGAAGCCTACAATGAGCAGTTCTTC
>TRBJ1-2|TRBV5-1|many|-
CASGGARGYTF
TGCGCCAGCGGTGGGGCGAGAGGCTACACCTTC
>TRBJ1-1|TRBV12-3/TRBV12-4|many|-
CASTERHATEAFF
TGTGCCAGCACCGAAAGACACGCCACTGAAGCTTTCTTT
>TRBJ2-5|TRBV12-3/TRBV12-4|many|TRBD1
CASSLGQGGETQYF
TGTGCCAGCAGTTTGGGACAGGGAGGAGAGACCCAGTACTTC
>TRBJ2-7|TRBV4-1|-|-
CASSRGPSSYEQYF
TGCGCCAGCAGCCGGGGCCCAAGCTCCTACGAGCAGTACTTC
>TRBJ1-2|TRBV12-3/TRBV12-4|-|-
CASSLAGGSNYGYTF
TGTGCCAGCAGTTTAGCCGGAGGGTCTAACTATGGCTACACCTTC
>TRBJ2-7|TRBV7-6|medium-sized|-
CASSLESTAYEQYF
TGTGCCAGCAGCTTAGAATCAACGGCATACGAGCAGTACTTC
>TRBJ2-5|TRBV7-2|-|-
CASSLARGIRTQETQYF
TGTGCCAGCAGCTTAGCCCGGGGGATTAGAACCCAAGAGACCCAGTACTTC
>TRBJ1-1|TRBV20-1|-|-
CSAVGTPGAFF
TGCAGTGCTGTCGGGACCCCTGGAGCTTTCTTT
>TRBJ2-1|TRBV28|few|TRBD2
CASTPGVSGRSNEQFF
TGTGCCAGCACCCCAGGGGTCAGCGGGAGAAGTAATGAGCAGTTCTTC
>TRBJ1-4|TRBV20-1|-|-
CSARFINEKLFF
TGCAGTGCTAGATTTATTAATGAAAAACTGTTTTTT
>TRBJ2-7|TRBV3-1|few|-
CASSQDLPRAYEQYF
TGTGCCAGCAGCCAAGATCTGCCACGGGCCTACGAGCAGTACTTC
>TRBJ1-1|TRBV3-1|many|-
CASSQDWAGSTEAFF
TGTGCCAGCAGCCAAGATTGGGCGGGGAGCACTGAAGCTTTCTTT
>TRBJ2-1|TRBV7-8|many|-
CASSFTENPSSYNEQFF
TGTGCCAGCAGCTTTACGGAGAACCCCAGCTCCTACAATGAGCAGTTCTTC
>TRBJ2-3|TRBV5-1|-|TRBD2
CASSYLAGVSDTQYF
TGCGCCAGCAGCTACTTGGCGGGAGTCAGTGATACGCAGTATTTT
>TRBJ2-4|TRBV7-9|many|-
CASSLAGVDIQYF
TGTGCCAGCAGCTTGGCCGGGGTTGACATTCAGTACTTC
>TRBJ2-1|TRBV9|few|-
CASSVAGVGNEQFF
TGTGCCAGCAGCGTAGCGGGAGTGGGGAATGAGCAGTTCTTC
>TRBJ2-7|TRBV28|many|TRBD2
CASRPSGTYEQYF
TGTGCCAGCAGACCTAGCGGGACCTACGAGCAGTACTTC
>TRBJ2-1|TRBV29-1|many|TRBD2
CSVDGTSGSNEQFF
TGCAGCGTGGACGGGACTAGCGGAAGCAATGAGCAGTTCTTC
>TRBJ2-7|TRBV20-1|few|-
CSASQLDTSQYF
TGCAGTGCTAGCCAACTAGATACGTCGCAGTACTTC
>TRBJ1-2|TRBV4-1|many|-
CASSQESEVAYGYTF
TGCGCCAGCAGCCAAGAATCAGAAGTTGCCTATGGCTACACCTTC
>TRBJ2-5|TRBV4-2|many|-
CASSQGTIQETQYF
TGTGCCAGCAGCCAAGGGACCATCCAAGAGACCCAGTACTTC
>TRBJ1-1|TRBV7-8|few|-
CASSVLQGRGTEAFF
TGTGCCAGCAGCGTACTACAGGGAAGGGGCACTGAAGCTTTCTTT
>TRBJ1-6|TRBV6-2/TRBV6-3|-|-
CASSYSGENSPLHF
TGTGCCAGCAGTTACTCGGGGGAGAATTCACCCCTCCACTTT
>TRBJ2-1|TRBV12-3/TRBV12-4|many|TRBD2
CASYTGLAGGWNEQFF
TGTGCCAGCTATACGGGACTAGCGGGAGGTTGGAATGAGCAGTTCTTC
>TRBJ1-2|TRBV28|many|-
CASSFPRQIYGYTF
TGTGCCAGCAGTTTCCCCCGACAGATCTATGGCTACACCTTC
>TRBJ2-2|TRBV28|many|TRBD2
CASSALAGAAGELFF
TGTGCCAGCAGTGCCCTAGCGGGAGCGGCCGGGGAGCTGTTTTTT
>TRBJ1-1|TRBV4-2|many|-
CASSQDRGRERGEAFF
TGTGCCAGCAGCCAAGACAGAGGCAGGGAGAGAGGTGAAGCTTTCTTT
>TRBJ1-5|TRBV19|many|TRBD1
CASSFGPRGGSNQPQHF
TGTGCCAGTAGTTTCGGCCCCAGGGGGGGAAGCAATCAGCCCCAGCATTTT
>TRBJ1-6|TRBV28|few|-
CASSSYRDSPLHF
TGTGCCAGCAGTTCCTACAGGGATTCACCCCTCCACTTT
>TRBJ2-7|TRBV28|few|-
CASSPGHTYEQYF
TGTGCCAGCAGTCCGGGACATACCTACGAGCAGTACTTC
>TRBJ2-5|TRBV29-1|many|-
CSFWWGAKETQYF
TGCAGCTTCTGGTGGGGGGCGAAAGAGACCCAGTACTTC
>TRBJ2-5|TRBV18|-|-
CASSPQPLQETQYF
TGTGCCAGCTCACCCCAACCGCTCCAAGAGACCCAGTACTTC
>TRBJ1-2|TRBV5-8|many|-
CASSLSIGQLYGYTF
TGTGCCAGCAGCTTGTCGATTGGTCAGCTCTATGGCTACACCTTC
>TRBJ1-1|TRBV10-2|-|-
CASTTGSASDAFF
TGCGCCAGCACCACTGGGTCGGCGTCTGACGCTTTCTTT
>TRBJ2-2|TRBV4-2|-|TRBD2
CASSQLAGKNTGELFF
TGTGCCAGCAGCCAGTTAGCGGGAAAAAACACCGGGGAGCTGTTTTTT
>TRBJ2-5|TRBV4-2|many|TRBD2
CASSRDPSGQETQYF
TGTGCCAGCAGCCGAGACCCTAGCGGACAAGAGACCCAGTACTTC
>TRBJ2-2|TRBV3-1|many|-
CASSPGHAGELFF
TGTGCCAGCAGCCCCGGCCACGCCGGGGAGCTGTTTTTT
>TRBJ2-7|TRBV28|-|TRBD1
CASSLWYGQDYEQYF
TGTGCCAGCAGTTTATGGTACGGACAGGACTACGAGCAGTACTTC
>TRBJ2-1|TRBV12-3/TRBV12-4|-|TRBD2
CASSPSGTTYNEQFF
TGTGCCAGCAGTCCGTCCGGGACTACGTACAATGAGCAGTTCTTC
>TRBJ2-7|TRBV4-1|many|-
CASSPAGYRAYEQYF
TGCGCCAGCAGCCCGGCAGGGTACAGGGCGTACGAGCAGTACTTC
>TRBJ2-3|TRBV5-1|-|TRBD2
CASSLGLAGTDTQYF
TGCGCCAGCAGCTTGGGACTAGCAGGCACAGATACGCAGTATTTT
>TRBJ2-7|TRBV11-2|-|-
CASSLSYAGHEQYF
TGTGCCAGCAGCTTATCTTATGCGGGCCACGAGCAGTACTTC
>TRBJ2-1|TRBV20-1|few|-
CSASSQTSYNEQFF
TGCAGTGCTAGTTCCCAAACCTCCTACAATGAGCAGTTCTTC
>TRBJ2-3|TRBV7-9|-|TRBD2
CASGLAGTADTQYF
TGTGCCAGTGGACTAGCGGGGACCGCAGATACGCAGTATTTT
>TRBJ1-2|TRBV28|many|-
CASSPLGANGYTF
TGTGCCAGCAGTCCCCTGGGGGCCAATGGCTACACCTTC
>TRBJ2-2|TRBV7-3|few|-
CASSLSTQTGELFF
TGTGCCAGCAGCTTGTCAACGCAAACCGGGGAGCTGTTTTTT
>TRBJ2-7|TRBV27|few|-
CASSPYTSSYEQYF
TGTGCCAGCAGTCCCTACACGTCCTCCTACGAGCAGTACTTC
>TRBJ1-5|TRBV6-2/TRBV6-3|many|-
CASSYREGGNQPQHF
TGTGCCAGCAGTTACCGGGAGGGGGGAAATCAGCCCCAGCATTTT
>TRBJ2-3|TRBV7-2|many|TRBD2
CASSLVGVAGGNTDTQYF
TGTGCCAGCAGCTTAGTCGGGGTAGCGGGAGGAAACACAGATACGCAGTATTTT